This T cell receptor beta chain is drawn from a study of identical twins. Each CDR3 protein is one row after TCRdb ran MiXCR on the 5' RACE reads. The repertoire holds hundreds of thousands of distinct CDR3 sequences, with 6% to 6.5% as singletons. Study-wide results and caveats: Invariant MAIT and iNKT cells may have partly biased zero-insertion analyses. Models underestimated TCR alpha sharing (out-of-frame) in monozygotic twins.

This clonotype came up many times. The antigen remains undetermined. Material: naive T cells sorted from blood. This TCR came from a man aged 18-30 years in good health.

Written as DNA, the CDR3 is TGTGCCAGCAGCTTAGGGGACTCCGACCCCGACAATGAGCAGTTCTTC. The encoded protein is CASSLGDSDPDNEQFF. V is TRBV7-7 and J is TRBJ2-1, with D maybe TRBD2 (6 bases). The CDR3 is made up of 16 amino acids. Germline V gene data show CDR1 as SSHAT and CDR2 as FNYEAQ (reference sequence). Trimming stripped 1 base from V and 5 bases from J, with 15 bases between.